The T cell receptor beta chain described here comes from a study of blood T cell repertoires in COVID-19. Sequencing used immunoSEQ multiplex PCR; TCRdb keeps in-frame clones, though not all of them. This table holds a few hundred thousand clones, about nine tenths found once. This CDR3 has 14 residues. The germline V gene encodes CDR1 LNHNV and CDR2 YYDKDF (reference sequence). Trimming cost V 8 bases and J 7 bases; bases outside gene matches: 7. V and J are TRBV15 and TRBJ2-2; 10 bases fit TRBD1. The source of this sequence is a woman aged 30 to 39 with COVID-19, enrolled during active disease. The material sequenced was peripheral blood. The CDR3 nucleotides read TGTGCCACCGCCGGGACAGGGGCGAACGGGGAGCTGTTTTTT. Amino acids: CATAGTGANGELFF. The full variable domain, completed using reference TRBV15 and TRBJ2-2, is DAMVIQNPRYQVTQFGKPVTLSCSQTLNHNVMYWYQQKSSQAPKLLFHYYDKDFNNEADTPDNFQSRRPNTSFCFLDIRSPGLGDTAMYLCATAGTGANGELFFGEGSRLTVL.